A selection of T cell receptor beta chains follows, all from one sample in a study of CD8+ T cells in alopecia areata. TCRdb keeps only in-frame clones here, not all; method: immunoSEQ multiplex PCR. Of 90,000 to 150,000 clones in the sample, about half are singletons; the top ten hold 0.46%. The sequences come from CD4+ T cells sorted from blood, collected at week 4, from a patient treated with tofacitinib. All receptors derive from a human donor with alopecia areata. Each CDR3 is given with its conserved first and last residue. The D gene is left open where the match is weak. Expanded clones get a size class; other rows say once, few or many, or leave the size out.

V,size,J,D,CDR3,DNA
TRBV7-9,.,TRBJ2-5,.,CASSPRPAFQETQYF,TGTGCCAGCAGCCCCCGGCCCGCCTTCCAAGAGACCCAGTACTTC
TRBV2,few,TRBJ1-2,TRBD1,CASSEGQIYGYTF,TGTGCCAGCAGTGAGGGACAGATCTATGGCTACACCTTC
TRBV29-1,.,TRBJ1-1,.,CSSSPVGVSNTEAFF,TGCAGCTCTAGCCCCGTGGGGGTTTCGAACACTGAAGCTTTCTTT
TRBV6-6,.,TRBJ1-1,.,CASSYVDGTLNTEAFF,TGTGCCAGCAGTTATGTTGACGGGACATTGAACACTGAAGCTTTCTTT
TRBV30,.,TRBJ1-4,.,CAWSPWLGAGEKLFF,TGTGCCTGGAGCCCCTGGCTGGGGGCCGGTGAAAAACTGTTTTTT
TRBV29-1,.,TRBJ1-2,.,CSVVGRVSKDYGYTF,TGCAGCGTTGTGGGTCGGGTCTCTAAGGACTATGGCTACACCTTC
TRBV7-9,.,TRBJ2-5,.,CASRPQGHPQETQYF,TGTGCCAGCCGCCCTCAGGGCCATCCCCAAGAGACCCAGTACTTC
TRBV7-2,few,TRBJ2-7,.,CASSSPGYEQYF,TGTGCCAGCAGCTCCCCGGGCTACGAGCAGTACTTC
TRBV5-1,.,TRBJ2-7,TRBD1,CASSLRDRSSYEQYF,TGCGCCAGCAGCTTAAGGGACAGGAGCTCCTACGAGCAGTACTTC
TRBV28,.,TRBJ1-2,.,CASSFSNYGYTF,TGTGCCAGCAGTTTTTCCAACTATGGCTACACCTTC
TRBV30,.,TRBJ2-1,.,CAWSVSGLRFDNEQFF,TGTGCCTGGAGTGTATCCGGACTCAGGTTCGACAATGAGCAGTTCTTC
TRBV28,few,TRBJ2-1,.,CASLTRAHNEQFF,TGTGCCAGCCTTACGCGGGCACACAATGAGCAGTTCTTC
TRBV29-1,.,TRBJ2-3,.,CSVEDTRRGGTDTQYF,TGCAGCGTTGAAGACACCAGAAGGGGTGGCACAGATACGCAGTATTTT
TRBV18,.,TRBJ2-7,.,CASSPTSGDFQWEQYF,TGTGCCAGCTCACCGACTTCAGGGGATTTTCAGTGGGAGCAGTACTTC
TRBV29-1,few,TRBJ2-5,.,CSVSRAAKETQYF,TGCAGCGTCTCCAGGGCGGCCAAAGAGACCCAGTACTTC
TRBV4-1,few,TRBJ2-5,TRBD2,CASSQVAGGREETQYF,TGCGCCAGCAGCCAAGTAGCGGGGGGACGAGAGGAGACCCAGTACTTC